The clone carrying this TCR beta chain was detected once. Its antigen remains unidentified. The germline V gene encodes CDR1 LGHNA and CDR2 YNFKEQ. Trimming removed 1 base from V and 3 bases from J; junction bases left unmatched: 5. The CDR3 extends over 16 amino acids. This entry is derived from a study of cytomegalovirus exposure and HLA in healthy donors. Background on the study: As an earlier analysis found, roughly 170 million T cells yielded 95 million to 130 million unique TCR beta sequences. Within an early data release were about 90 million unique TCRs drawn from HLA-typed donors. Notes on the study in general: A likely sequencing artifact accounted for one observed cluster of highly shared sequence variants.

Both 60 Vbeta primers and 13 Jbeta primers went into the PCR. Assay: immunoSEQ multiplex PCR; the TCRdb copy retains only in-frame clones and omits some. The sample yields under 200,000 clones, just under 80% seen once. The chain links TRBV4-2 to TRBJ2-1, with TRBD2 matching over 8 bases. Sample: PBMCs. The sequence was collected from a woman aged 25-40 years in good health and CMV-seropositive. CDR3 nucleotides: TGTGCCAGCAGCCAAGTCGCAGCGGGAGACTACAATGAGCAGTTCTTC. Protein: CASSQVAAGDYNEQFF.